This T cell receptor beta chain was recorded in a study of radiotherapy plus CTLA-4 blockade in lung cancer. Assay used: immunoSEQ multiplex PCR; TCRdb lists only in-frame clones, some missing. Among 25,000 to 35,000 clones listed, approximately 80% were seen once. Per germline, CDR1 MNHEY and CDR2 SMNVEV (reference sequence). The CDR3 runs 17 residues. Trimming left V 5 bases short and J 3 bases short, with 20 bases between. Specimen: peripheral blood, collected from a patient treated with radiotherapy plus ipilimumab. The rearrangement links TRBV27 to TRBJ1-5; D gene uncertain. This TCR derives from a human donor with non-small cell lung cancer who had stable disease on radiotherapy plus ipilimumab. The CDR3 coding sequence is TGTGCCAGCAGTCCCCACTCGGTGAAGTTTCTCAATCAGCCCCAGCATTTT. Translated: CASSPHSVKFLNQPQHF.